Listed below are T cell receptor beta chains from one sample, sequenced in a study of blood T cell repertoires in COVID-19. The protocol was immunoSEQ multiplex PCR, while the TCRdb copy is restricted to in-frame clones and leaves out a portion. The table records fewer than 400,000 clones, roughly 90% of them present only once. Sequencing was carried out using peripheral blood. These receptors were collected from a woman in her 30s with COVID-19, enrolled during active disease. Each CDR3 is given with its conserved first and last residue. D genes are given only for firm matches. The size of a clone is reported for some rows only, either as once, few or many, or as a class for expanded clones.

size	J	D	V	DNA	CDR3
-	TRBJ2-7	TRBD2	TRBV7-2	TGTGCCAGCAGCGGTCAACCGGGACTAGCGGCCCACGAGCAGTACTTC	CASSGQPGLAAHEQYF
-	TRBJ1-1	-	TRBV2	TGTGCCAGCAGTGAACCCCCAGGAGGGGCTTTCTTT	CASSEPPGGAFF
-	TRBJ2-7	TRBD1	TRBV2	TGTGCCAGCAGTCGACAGGGGAACTACGAGCAGTACTTC	CASSRQGNYEQYF
-	TRBJ2-7	TRBD1	TRBV2	TGTGCCAGCATGAGCGAGACAGGGGGCTGGGACGAGCAGTACTTC	CASMSETGGWDEQYF
-	TRBJ1-6	TRBD1	TRBV27	TGTGCCAGCAGTTTTGGGACAGGGGTTTCACCCCTCCACTTT	CASSFGTGVSPLHF
-	TRBJ1-6	TRBD1	TRBV11-3	TGTGCCAGCAGCTCATTACCTACAGGGGGCGACTATAATTCACCCCTCCACTTT	CASSSLPTGGDYNSPLHF
once	TRBJ1-1	-	TRBV12-3/TRBV12-4	TGTGCCAGCAGCTTCTCAGTGAACACTGAAGCTTTCTTT	CASSFSVNTEAFF
-	TRBJ2-7	-	TRBV10-1	TGCGCCAGCAGCGCACAGGGTAAAGGCGAGCAGTACTTC	CASSAQGKGEQYF
-	TRBJ1-2	-	TRBV7-9	TGTGCCAGCAGCTTAGAAGGGACACCGCACTATGGCTACACCTTC	CASSLEGTPHYGYTF
once	TRBJ1-1	-	TRBV25-1	TGTGCCAGCAGTGACGGGGGACTTGGTAGGAATGAAGCTTTCTTT	CASSDGGLGRNEAFF
-	TRBJ1-2	-	TRBV28	TGTGCCAGCAGTTTGACAGGAACGGGCTATGGCTACACCTTC	CASSLTGTGYGYTF
-	TRBJ1-2	-	TRBV4-1	TGCGCCAGCAGCCAAGAAGGGGCAGACCGCTATGGCTACACCTTC	CASSQEGADRYGYTF
-	TRBJ1-1	TRBD1	TRBV5-1	TGCGCCAGCAGCCTAGACAGGGGGAACACTGAAGCTTTCTTT	CASSLDRGNTEAFF
-	TRBJ2-1	-	TRBV4-1	TGCGCCAGCAGCCAAGTAAGCGGAGTCATCAACAATGAGCAGTTCTTC	CASSQVSGVINNEQFF
-	TRBJ1-2	TRBD1	TRBV9	TGTGCCAGCAGCGTAGGTGCCAGGACAGGGTTTGGCTACACCTTC	CASSVGARTGFGYTF
-	TRBJ2-7	TRBD1	TRBV3-1/TRBV3-2	TGTGCCAGCAGCCAGGGGACAGGGCCCTCCTACGAGCAGTACTTC	CASSQGTGPSYEQYF
-	TRBJ1-6	TRBD1	TRBV3-1/TRBV3-2	TGTGCCAGCAGCCAAGAGACAGGGGGGAATTCACCCCTCCACTTT	CASSQETGGNSPLHF
-	TRBJ2-7	-	TRBV30	TGTGCCTGGAGTGTAGGGGGTTTTCTCTACGAGCAGTACTTC	CAWSVGGFLYEQYF
-	TRBJ1-5	-	TRBV29-1	TGCAGCGTGGGTCAGGGAAGGGATCAGCCCCAGCATTTT	CSVGQGRDQPQHF
few	TRBJ1-2	-	TRBV6-2/TRBV6-3	TGTGCCAGCAGTTACTCGATGAGGGACTATGGCTACACCTTC	CASSYSMRDYGYTF
-	TRBJ1-2	-	TRBV30	TGTGCCTGGAGGACGGGGGACAACTATGGCTACACCTTC	CAWRTGDNYGYTF
once	TRBJ2-7	TRBD1	TRBV6-6	TGTGCCAGCGGTCCGGGACAGCCCTATGAGGGGGCCTACGAGCAGTACTTC	CASGPGQPYEGAYEQYF
-	TRBJ1-2	TRBD1	TRBV28	TGTGCCAGCAGTCTAACCGGGACAGCCATCCACGGCTACACCTTC	CASSLTGTAIHGYTF
-	TRBJ1-5	-	TRBV5-6	TGTGCCAGCAGCTTGGGGCGGCAGAATCAGCCCCAGCATTTT	CASSLGRQNQPQHF
few	TRBJ2-7	TRBD1	TRBV19	TGTGCCAGTAGTATAGATCGGACAGGGGGCGAGCAGTACTTC	CASSIDRTGGEQYF
once	TRBJ2-5	TRBD2	TRBV9	TGTGCCAGCAGCGCTTCTTTAGCGGGAAGGGGGGAGACCCAGTACTTC	CASSASLAGRGETQYF
-	TRBJ2-5	-	TRBV27	TGTGCCAGCAGTTTAATCGGTATTCAAGAGACCCAGTACTTC	CASSLIGIQETQYF
-	TRBJ1-3	-	TRBV29-1	TGCAGCGTGGGACTGAGCTCTGGAAACACCATATATTTT	CSVGLSSGNTIYF